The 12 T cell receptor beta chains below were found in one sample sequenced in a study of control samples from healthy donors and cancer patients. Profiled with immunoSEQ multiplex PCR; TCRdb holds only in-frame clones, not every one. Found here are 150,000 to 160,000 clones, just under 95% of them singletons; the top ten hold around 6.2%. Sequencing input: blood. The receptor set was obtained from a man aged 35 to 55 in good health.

Here the CDR3 reads CASSSDGGDLDQPQHF. In nucleotides, the CDR3 is TGTGCCAGCAGTTCAGACGGAGGGGACCTTGATCAGCCCCAGCATTTT. The chain recombines TRBV6-5 with TRBJ1-5, with D perhaps TRBD1 (5 bases). CDR3 length: 16 amino acids. The V and J ends lost 4 bases and 5 bases respectively, with 18 bases between them. Germline V CDR1 and CDR2: MNHEY, SVGAGI.

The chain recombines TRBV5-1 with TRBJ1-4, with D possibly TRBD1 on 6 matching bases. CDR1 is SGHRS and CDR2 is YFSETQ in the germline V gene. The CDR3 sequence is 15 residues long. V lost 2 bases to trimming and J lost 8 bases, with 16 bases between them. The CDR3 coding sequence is TGCGCCAGCAGCTTAGGGACACAGCGTTCGGAAAAACTGTTTTTT. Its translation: CASSLGTQRSEKLFF.

The CDR3 DNA reads as TGTGCCAGCAGTCCAGGGATGAACACTGAAGCTTTCTTT. Encoded protein: CASSPGMNTEAFF. The chain is built from TRBV6-5 and TRBJ1-1; weak D call: TRBD1 (5 bases). The CDR3 runs 13 residues. Trimming took 5 bases from V and 0 from J, leaving 7 bases between them. Germline V gene sequence: CDR1 MNHEY, CDR2 SVGAGI.

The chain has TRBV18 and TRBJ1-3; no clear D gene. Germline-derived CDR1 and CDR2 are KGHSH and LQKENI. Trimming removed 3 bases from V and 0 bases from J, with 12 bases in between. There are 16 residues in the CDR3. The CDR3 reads CASSPVPGSSGNTIYF. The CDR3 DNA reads TGTGCCAGCTCACCGGTTCCGGGGAGCTCTGGAAACACCATATATTTT.

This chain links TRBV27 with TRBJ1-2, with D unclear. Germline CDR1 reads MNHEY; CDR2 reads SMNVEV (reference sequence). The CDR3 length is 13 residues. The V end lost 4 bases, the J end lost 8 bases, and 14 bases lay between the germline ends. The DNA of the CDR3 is TGTGCCAGCAGTTCAGCACTCAACGGCGGCTACACCTTC. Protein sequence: CASSSALNGGYTF.

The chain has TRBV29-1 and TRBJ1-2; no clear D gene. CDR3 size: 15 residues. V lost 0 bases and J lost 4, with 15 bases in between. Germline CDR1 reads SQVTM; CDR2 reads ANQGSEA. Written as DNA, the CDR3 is TGCAGCGTTGAAGAATCCCTTGGGCAGGCCTATGGCTACACCTTC. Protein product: CSVEESLGQAYGYTF.

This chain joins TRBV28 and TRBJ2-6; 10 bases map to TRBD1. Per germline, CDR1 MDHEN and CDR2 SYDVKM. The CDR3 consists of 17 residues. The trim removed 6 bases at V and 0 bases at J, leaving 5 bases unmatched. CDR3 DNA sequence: TGTGCCAGCAGCTACGGGACAGGGGACTCTGGGGCCAACGTCCTGACTTTC. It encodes CASSYGTGDSGANVLTF.

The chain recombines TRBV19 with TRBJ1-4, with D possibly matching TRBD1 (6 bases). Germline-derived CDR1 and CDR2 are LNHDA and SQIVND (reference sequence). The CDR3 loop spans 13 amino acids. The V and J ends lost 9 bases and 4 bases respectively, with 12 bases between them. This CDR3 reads CASSDRFNEKLFF. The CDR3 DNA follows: TGTGCCAGCAGTGACAGGTTTAATGAAAAACTGTTTTTT.

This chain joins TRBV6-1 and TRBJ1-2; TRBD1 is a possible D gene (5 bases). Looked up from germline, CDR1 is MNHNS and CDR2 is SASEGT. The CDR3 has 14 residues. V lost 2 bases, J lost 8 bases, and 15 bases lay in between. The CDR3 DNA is TGTGCCAGCAGTGAACGAGGCAGGGTCGGGGGCTACACCTTC. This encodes CASSERGRVGGYTF.

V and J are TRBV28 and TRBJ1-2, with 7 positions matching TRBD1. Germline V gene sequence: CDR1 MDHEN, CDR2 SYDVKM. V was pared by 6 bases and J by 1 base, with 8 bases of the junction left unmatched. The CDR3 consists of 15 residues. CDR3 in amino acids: CASSQGGTVNYGYTF. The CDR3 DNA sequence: TGTGCCAGCAGCCAGGGGGGGACAGTTAACTATGGCTACACCTTC.

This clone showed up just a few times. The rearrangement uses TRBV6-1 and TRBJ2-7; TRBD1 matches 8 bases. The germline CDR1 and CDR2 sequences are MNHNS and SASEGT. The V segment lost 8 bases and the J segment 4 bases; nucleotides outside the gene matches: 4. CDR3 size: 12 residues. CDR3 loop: CASGGQVYEQYF. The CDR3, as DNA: TGTGCCAGCGGGGGACAGGTATACGAGCAGTACTTC.

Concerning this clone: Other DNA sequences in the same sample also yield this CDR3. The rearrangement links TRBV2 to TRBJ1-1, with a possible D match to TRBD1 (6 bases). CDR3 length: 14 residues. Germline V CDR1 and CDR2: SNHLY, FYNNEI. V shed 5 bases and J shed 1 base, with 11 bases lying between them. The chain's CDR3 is CASSRGRGNTEAFF. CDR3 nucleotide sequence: TGTGCCAGCAGTCGGGGGCGGGGGAACACTGAAGCTTTCTTT.